Sequencing of this T cell receptor (beta chain) was carried out in a study of T cells in localized non-small cell lung cancer. Regarding the study as a whole: The study linked higher blood T cell density to longer overall survival. Median approximately 61 top-100 tumor clones were shared with paired adjacent lung. Sequencing covered just one tumor region, so heterogeneity cannot be ruled out. Highest T cell clonality was seen in uninvolved adjacent lung, surpassing that measured in tumor.

The repertoire was sequenced with immunoSEQ multiplex PCR; TCRdb's copy has only in-frame clones and lacks some. This sample carries tens of thousands of clones, 90% of them seen once, and the ten largest clones take under 2%. In regard to this clone: Its antigen is undetermined.

The receptor comes from a woman between 35 and 75 years old with stage I lung adenocarcinoma. The sample was peripheral blood, taken before any cancer treatment.

CDR3 protein: CSVERQGYYGYTF. CDR3 in DNA: TGCAGCGTTGAAAGACAGGGCTACTATGGCTACACCTTC. The chain employs TRBV29-1 and TRBJ1-2; TRBD1 aligns across 7 bases. The CDR3 spans 13 residues. The V gene's germline CDR1 is SQVTM and CDR2 ANQGSEA. V lost 2 bases and J lost 3; bases outside the gene matches: 3.